This T cell receptor (beta chain) is from a study of shared clonotypes between healthy human individuals. Regarding this clone: A read error may produce the germline difference seen at one junction end.

The protocol was immunoSEQ multiplex PCR, while the TCRdb copy is restricted to in-frame clones and leaves out a portion. The table records millions of clones, 85% to 95% of them present only once. Per germline, CDR1 WNHNN and CDR2 SYGVQD (reference sequence). The CDR3 runs 16 residues. V and J are TRBV10-1 and TRBJ2-3; D is tentatively TRBD1 or TRBD2 (5 bases each). The sequence was obtained from a man younger than 30 in good health. Sequencing input: naive CD4+ T cells sorted from blood. The subset is: CD45RA+ positively selected. Here the CDR3 reads CASSESYRGSTDMQYF. DNA for the CDR3: TGCGCCAGCAGTGAGTCATATCGGGGCAGCACAGATATGCAGTATTTT.